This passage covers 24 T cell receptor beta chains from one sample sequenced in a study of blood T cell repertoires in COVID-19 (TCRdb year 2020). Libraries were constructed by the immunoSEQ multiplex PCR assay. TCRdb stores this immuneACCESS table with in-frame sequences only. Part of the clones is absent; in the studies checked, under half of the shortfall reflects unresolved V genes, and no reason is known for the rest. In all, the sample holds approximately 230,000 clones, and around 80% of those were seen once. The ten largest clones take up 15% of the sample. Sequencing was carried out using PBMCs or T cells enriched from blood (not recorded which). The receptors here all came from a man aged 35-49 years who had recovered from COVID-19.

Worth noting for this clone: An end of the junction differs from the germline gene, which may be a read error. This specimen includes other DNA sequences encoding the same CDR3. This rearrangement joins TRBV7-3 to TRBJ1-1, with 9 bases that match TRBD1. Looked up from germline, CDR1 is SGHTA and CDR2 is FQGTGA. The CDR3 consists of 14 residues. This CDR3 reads CASSLTGTGTEAFF. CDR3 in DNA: TGTGCCAGCAGCCTAACCGGGACAGGGACTGAAGCTTTCTTT. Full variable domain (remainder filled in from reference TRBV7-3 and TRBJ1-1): GAGVSQTPSNKVTEKGKYVELRCDPISGHTALYWYRQSLGQGPEFLIYFQGTGAADDSGLPNDRFFAVRPEGSVSTLKIQRTERGDSAVYLCASSLTGTGTEAFFGQGTRLTVV.

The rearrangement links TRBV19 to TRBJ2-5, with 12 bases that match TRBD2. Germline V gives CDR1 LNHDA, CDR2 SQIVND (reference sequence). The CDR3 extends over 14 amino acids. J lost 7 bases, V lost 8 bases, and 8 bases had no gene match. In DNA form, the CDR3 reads TGTGCCAGTTCACAGACTAGCGGGGGTGGGACCCAGTACTTC. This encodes CASSQTSGGGTQYF.

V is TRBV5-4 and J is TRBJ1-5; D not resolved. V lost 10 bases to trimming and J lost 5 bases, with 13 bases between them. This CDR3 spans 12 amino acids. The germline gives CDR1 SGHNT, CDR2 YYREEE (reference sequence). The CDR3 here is CAGWPFHQPQHF. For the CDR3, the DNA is TGTGCCGGTTGGCCCTTTCATCAGCCCCAGCATTTT.

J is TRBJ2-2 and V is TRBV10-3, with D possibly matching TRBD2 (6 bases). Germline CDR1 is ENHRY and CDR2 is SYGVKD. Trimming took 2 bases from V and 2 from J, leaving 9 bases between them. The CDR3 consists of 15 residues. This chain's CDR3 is CAISERRDNTGELFF. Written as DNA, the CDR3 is TGTGCCATCAGTGAGAGGAGGGATAACACCGGGGAGCTGTTTTTT.

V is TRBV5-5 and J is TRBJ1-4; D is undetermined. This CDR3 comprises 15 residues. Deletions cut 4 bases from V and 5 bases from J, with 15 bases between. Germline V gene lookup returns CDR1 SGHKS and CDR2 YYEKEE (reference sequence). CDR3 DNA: TGTGCCAGCAGCCCTCAATCCTCCAGGAATGAAAAACTGTTTTTT. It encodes CASSPQSSRNEKLFF.

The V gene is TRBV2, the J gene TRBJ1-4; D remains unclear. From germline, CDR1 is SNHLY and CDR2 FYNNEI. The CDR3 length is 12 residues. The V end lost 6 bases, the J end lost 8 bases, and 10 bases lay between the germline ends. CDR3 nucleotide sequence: TGTGCCAGCAGGGCCGATCAAGAAAAACTGTTTTTT. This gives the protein CASRADQEKLFF. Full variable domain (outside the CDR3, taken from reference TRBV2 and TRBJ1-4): EPEVTQTPSHQVTQMGQEVILRCVPISNHLYFYWYRQILGQKVEFLVSFYNNEISEKSEIFDDQFSVERPDGSNFTLKIRSTKLEDSAMYFCASRADQEKLFFGSGTQLSVL.

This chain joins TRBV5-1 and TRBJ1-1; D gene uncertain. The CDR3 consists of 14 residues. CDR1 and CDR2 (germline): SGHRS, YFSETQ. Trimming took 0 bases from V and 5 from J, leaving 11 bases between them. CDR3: CASSLGAGGTEAFF. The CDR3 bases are TGCGCCAGCAGCTTGGGGGCAGGCGGGACTGAAGCTTTCTTT. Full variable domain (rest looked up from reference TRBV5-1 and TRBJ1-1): KAGVTQTPRYLIKTRGQQVTLSCSPISGHRSVSWYQQTPGQGLQFLFEYFSETQRNKGNFPGRFSGRQFSNSRSEMNVSTLELGDSALYLCASSLGAGGTEAFFGQGTRLTVV.

CDR3 residues: CSSRTAGYTF. CDR3 nucleotide sequence: TGCAGTTCACGGACAGCTGGCTACACCTTC. The rearrangement links TRBV20-1 to TRBJ1-2, with D possibly TRBD1 on 6 matching bases. The CDR3 is made up of 10 amino acids. Germline V CDR1 and CDR2: DFQATT, SNEGSKA (reference sequence). Trimming cost V 8 bases and J 7 bases, with 11 bases left between them.

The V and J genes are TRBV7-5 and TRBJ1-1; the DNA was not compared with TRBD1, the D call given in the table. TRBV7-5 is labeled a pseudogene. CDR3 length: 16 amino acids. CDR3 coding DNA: TGTGTCAGAAGCTTAGATCTTTTACAGTGGAACACTGAAGCTTTCTTT. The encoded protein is CVRSLDLLQWNTEAFF.

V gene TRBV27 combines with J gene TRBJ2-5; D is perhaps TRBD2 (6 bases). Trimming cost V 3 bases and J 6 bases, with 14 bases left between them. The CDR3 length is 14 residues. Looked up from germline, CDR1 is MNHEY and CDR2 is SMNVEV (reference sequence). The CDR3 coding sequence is TGTGCCAGCAGTTTTTCGGGAGTCGGTCAGACCCAGTACTTC. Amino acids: CASSFSGVGQTQYF.

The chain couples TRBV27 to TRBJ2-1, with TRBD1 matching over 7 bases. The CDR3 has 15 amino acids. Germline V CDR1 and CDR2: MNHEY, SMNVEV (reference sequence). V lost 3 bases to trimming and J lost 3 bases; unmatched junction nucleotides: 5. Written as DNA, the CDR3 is TGTGCCAGCAGTTTGCAGGGGGTCATCTACAATGAGCAGTTCTTC. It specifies CASSLQGVIYNEQFF.

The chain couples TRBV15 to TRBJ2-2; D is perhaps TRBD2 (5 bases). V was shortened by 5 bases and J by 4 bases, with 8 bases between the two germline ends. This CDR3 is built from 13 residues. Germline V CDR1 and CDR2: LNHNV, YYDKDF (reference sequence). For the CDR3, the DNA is TGTGCCACCAGCCCTCGGGGCACCGGGGAGCTGTTTTTT. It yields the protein CATSPRGTGELFF. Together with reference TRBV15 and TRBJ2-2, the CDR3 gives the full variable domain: DAMVIQNPRYQVTQFGKPVTLSCSQTLNHNVMYWYQQKSSQAPKLLFHYYDKDFNNEADTPDNFQSRRPNTSFCFLDIRSPGLGDTAMYLCATSPRGTGELFFGEGSRLTVL.

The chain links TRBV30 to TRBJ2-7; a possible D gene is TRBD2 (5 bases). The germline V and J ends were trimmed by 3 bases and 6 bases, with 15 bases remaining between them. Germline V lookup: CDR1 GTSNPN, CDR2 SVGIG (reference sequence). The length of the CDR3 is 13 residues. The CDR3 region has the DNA TGTGCCTGGAGCCCTAGGGCGGGCCGCGAGCAGTACTTC. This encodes CAWSPRAGREQYF. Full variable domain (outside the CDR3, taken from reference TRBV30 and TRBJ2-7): SQTIHQWPATLVQPVGSPLSLECTVEGTSNPNLYWYRQAAGRGLQLLFYSVGIGQISSEVPQNLSASRPQDRQFILSSKKLLLSDSGFYLCAWSPRAGREQYFGPGTRLTVT.

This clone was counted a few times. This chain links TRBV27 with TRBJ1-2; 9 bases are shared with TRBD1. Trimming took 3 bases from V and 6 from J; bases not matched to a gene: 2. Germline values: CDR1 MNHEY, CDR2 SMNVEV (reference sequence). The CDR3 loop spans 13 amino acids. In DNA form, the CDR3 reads TGTGCCAGCAGTTTTCGGACAGGGGATGGCTACACCTTC. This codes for CASSFRTGDGYTF.

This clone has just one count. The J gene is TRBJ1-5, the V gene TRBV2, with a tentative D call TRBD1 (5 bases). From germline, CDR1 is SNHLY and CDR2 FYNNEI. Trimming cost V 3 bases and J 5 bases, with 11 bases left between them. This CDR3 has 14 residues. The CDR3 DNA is TGTGCCAGCAGTGAGCGGGGGGTGTATCAGCCCCAGCATTTT. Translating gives CASSERGVYQPQHF. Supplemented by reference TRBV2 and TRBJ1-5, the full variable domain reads EPEVTQTPSHQVTQMGQEVILRCVPISNHLYFYWYRQILGQKVEFLVSFYNNEISEKSEIFDDQFSVERPDGSNFTLKIRSTKLEDSAMYFCASSERGVYQPQHFGDGTRLSIL.

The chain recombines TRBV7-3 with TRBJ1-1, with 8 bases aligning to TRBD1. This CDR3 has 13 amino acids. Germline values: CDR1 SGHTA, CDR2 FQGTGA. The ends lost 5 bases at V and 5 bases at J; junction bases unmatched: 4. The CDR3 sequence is CASSGQGGTEAFF. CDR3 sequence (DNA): TGTGCCAGCAGCGGACAGGGCGGAACTGAAGCTTTCTTT.

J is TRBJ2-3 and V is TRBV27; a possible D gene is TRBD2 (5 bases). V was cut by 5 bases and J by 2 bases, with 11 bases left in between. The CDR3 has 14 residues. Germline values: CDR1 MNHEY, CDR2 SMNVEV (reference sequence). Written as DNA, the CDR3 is TGTGCCAGCAGTGCGAGGGCGACCACAGATACGCAGTATTTT. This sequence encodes CASSARATTDTQYF.

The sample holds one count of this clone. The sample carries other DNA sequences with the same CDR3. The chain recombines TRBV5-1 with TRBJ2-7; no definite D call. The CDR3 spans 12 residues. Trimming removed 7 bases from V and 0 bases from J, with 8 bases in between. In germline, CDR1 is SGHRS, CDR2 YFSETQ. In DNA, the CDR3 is TGCGCCAGCTCCGAGAGCTCCTACGAGCAGTACTTC. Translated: CASSESSYEQYF.

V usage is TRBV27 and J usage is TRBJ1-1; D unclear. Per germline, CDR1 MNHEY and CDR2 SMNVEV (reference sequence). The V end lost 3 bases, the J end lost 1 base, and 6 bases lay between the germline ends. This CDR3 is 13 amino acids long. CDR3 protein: CASSFRENTEAFF. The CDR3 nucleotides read TGTGCCAGCAGTTTTCGGGAGAACACTGAAGCTTTCTTT.

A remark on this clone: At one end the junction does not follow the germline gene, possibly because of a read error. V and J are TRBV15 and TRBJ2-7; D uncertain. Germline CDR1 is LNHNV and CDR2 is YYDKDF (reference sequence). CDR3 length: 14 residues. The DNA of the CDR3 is TGTGCCACCAGCAGGACGATCTCCTCCTACGAGCGGTACTTC. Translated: CATSRTISSYERYF.

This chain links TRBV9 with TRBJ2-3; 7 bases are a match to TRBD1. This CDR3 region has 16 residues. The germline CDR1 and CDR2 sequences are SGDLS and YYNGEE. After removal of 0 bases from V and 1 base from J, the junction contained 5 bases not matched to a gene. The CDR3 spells CASSVAWQGGTDTQYF. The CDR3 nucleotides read TGTGCCAGCAGCGTAGCTTGGCAGGGGGGCACAGATACGCAGTATTTT.

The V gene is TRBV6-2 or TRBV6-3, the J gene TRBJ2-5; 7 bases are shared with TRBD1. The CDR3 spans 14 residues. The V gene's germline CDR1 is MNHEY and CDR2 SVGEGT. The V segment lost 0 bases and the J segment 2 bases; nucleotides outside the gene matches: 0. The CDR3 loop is CASSYSTGQETQYF. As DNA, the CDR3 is TGTGCCAGCAGTTACTCGACAGGGCAAGAGACCCAGTACTTC.

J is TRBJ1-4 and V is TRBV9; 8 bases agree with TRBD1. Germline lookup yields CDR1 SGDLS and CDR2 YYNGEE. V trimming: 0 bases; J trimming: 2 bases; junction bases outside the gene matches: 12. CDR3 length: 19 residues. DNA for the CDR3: TGTGCCAGCAGCGTAGGGGGACAGGATCATGACCTTACTAATGAAAAACTGTTTTTT. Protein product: CASSVGGQDHDLTNEKLFF.

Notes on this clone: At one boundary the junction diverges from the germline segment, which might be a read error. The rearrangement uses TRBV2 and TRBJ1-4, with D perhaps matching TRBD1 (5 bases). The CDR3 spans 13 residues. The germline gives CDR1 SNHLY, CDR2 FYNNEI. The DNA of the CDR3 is TGTGCCAGCAGTGTTTCATACACAGGCCACTACCAGTTT. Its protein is CASSVSYTGHYQF.